This T cell receptor beta chain was profiled in a study of blood T cell repertoires in COVID-19. Study-wide context: Acute-phase and convalescent COVID-19 samples originated in the United States, Italy and Spain. PBMCs, B-cell-depleted T cells, or T cells provided the cDNA or gDNA that made up the material.

Trimming took 3 bases from V and 3 from J; bases not matched to a gene: 6. The CDR3 spans 15 residues. Germline CDR1 reads KGHSH; CDR2 reads LQKENI. Measured with immunoSEQ multiplex PCR; TCRdb has only the in-frame clones, and not every one. The data show about 170,000 clones, about nine tenths seen once. All enrollees were roughly 18 to 89 years old and from approximately 25 US areas. Specimen: PBMCs or T cells enriched from blood (not recorded which). This clonotype originated in a woman aged 18-30 years who had recovered from COVID-19. The V and J genes are TRBV18 and TRBJ2-7; 9 positions agree with TRBD1. This chain's CDR3 is CASSPSGTGFYEQYF. DNA for the CDR3: TGTGCCAGCTCACCGTCCGGGACAGGGTTCTACGAGCAGTACTTC. Full variable domain (outside the CDR3, taken from reference TRBV18 and TRBJ2-7): NAGVMQNPRHLVRRRGQEARLRCSPMKGHSHVYWYRQLPEEGLKFMVYLQKENIIDESGMPKERFSAEFPKEGPSILRIQQVVRGDSAAYFCASSPSGTGFYEQYFGPGTRLTVT.